Listed below are T cell receptor beta chains from one sample, sequenced in a study of CD8 T cells in Susac syndrome. Each CDR3 protein gets one entry after TCRdb re-called the immunoSEQ multiplex PCR reads with MiXCR. The sample contains about 94,000 distinct CDR3 sequences, around 94% of which appear only once. The material sequenced was CD4+ T cells from PBMCs. All receptors come from a human donor with Susac syndrome. Each CDR3 is given with its conserved first and last residue. The order of the fields is V gene, clone size, J gene, D gene, CDR3 protein, CDR3 DNA. D genes are given only for firm matches. Clone size is given for some rows only: seen once, a few or many times, or a class if the clone is expanded.

TRBV27,NA,TRBJ1-2,TRBD1,CASRRGQDGYGYTF,TGTGCCAGCAGGCGGGGACAGGATGGCTATGGCTACACCTTC
TRBV10-2,once,TRBJ1-6,NA,CASRDWTENDSPLHF,TGCGCCAGCAGAGACTGGACAGAGAACGATTCACCCCTCCACTTT
TRBV7-2,once,TRBJ2-1,TRBD2,CASSNHGLAGGPGEQFF,TGTGCCAGCAGCAACCATGGACTAGCGGGGGGGCCGGGGGAGCAGTTCTTC
TRBV5-1,NA,TRBJ2-7,NA,CASSLDTSYEQYF,TGCGCCAGCAGCCTAGACACCTCCTACGAGCAGTACTTC
TRBV3-1,NA,TRBJ1-3,NA,CASSQDGRQRGNTIYF,TGTGCCAGCAGCCAAGACGGTAGACAGAGAGGAAACACCATATATTTT
TRBV14,once,TRBJ2-5,TRBD2,CASSQVRGTSGTQYF,TGTGCCAGCAGCCAAGTTCGGGGAACTAGCGGCACCCAGTACTTC
TRBV7-2,NA,TRBJ2-1,NA,CASSLAQDTWGRQFF,TGTGCCAGCAGCTTAGCGCAGGATACCTGGGGACGGCAGTTCTTC
TRBV25-1,NA,TRBJ1-2,TRBD1,CASSERAGTVYGYTF,TGTGCCAGCAGTGAAAGGGCCGGGACAGTCTATGGCTACACCTTC
TRBV20-1,NA,TRBJ1-5,TRBD1,CSAKGQGNQPQHF,TGCAGTGCAAAGGGACAGGGCAATCAGCCCCAGCATTTT
TRBV29-1,NA,TRBJ1-4,NA,CSVAGTYNEKLFF,TGCAGCGTAGCAGGGACTTATAATGAAAAACTGTTTTTT
TRBV10-3,NA,TRBJ2-3,NA,CAISGFEGGRTDTQYF,TGTGCCATCAGTGGCTTTGAGGGGGGGCGGACAGATACGCAGTATTTT